This record looks at one T cell receptor beta chain sequence and its context. Its specificity is unknown. Trimming stripped 5 bases from V and 0 bases from J, with 5 bases between. Germline V gene lookup returns CDR1 SGHTA and CDR2 FQGTGA. This CDR3 spans 13 amino acids. The sample is drawn from a study of T cell responses to AZD1222 COVID-19 vaccine. Study observations and caveats: No day 14 peak samples; only post-peak repertoires were characterized.

TCRdb's copy holds only in-frame clones and misses some; the assay was immunoSEQ multiplex PCR. The data show about 110,000 clones, about 82% seen once. This TCR was recovered from an adult in good health. The V gene is TRBV7-3, the J gene TRBJ2-1; D is unresolved. This specimen consisted of peripheral blood, obtained on day 0 of AZD1222 vaccination. CDR3 sequence reads: CASSPGSYNEQFF. The CDR3 DNA reads as TGTGCCAGCAGCCCTGGCTCCTACAATGAGCAGTTCTTC.